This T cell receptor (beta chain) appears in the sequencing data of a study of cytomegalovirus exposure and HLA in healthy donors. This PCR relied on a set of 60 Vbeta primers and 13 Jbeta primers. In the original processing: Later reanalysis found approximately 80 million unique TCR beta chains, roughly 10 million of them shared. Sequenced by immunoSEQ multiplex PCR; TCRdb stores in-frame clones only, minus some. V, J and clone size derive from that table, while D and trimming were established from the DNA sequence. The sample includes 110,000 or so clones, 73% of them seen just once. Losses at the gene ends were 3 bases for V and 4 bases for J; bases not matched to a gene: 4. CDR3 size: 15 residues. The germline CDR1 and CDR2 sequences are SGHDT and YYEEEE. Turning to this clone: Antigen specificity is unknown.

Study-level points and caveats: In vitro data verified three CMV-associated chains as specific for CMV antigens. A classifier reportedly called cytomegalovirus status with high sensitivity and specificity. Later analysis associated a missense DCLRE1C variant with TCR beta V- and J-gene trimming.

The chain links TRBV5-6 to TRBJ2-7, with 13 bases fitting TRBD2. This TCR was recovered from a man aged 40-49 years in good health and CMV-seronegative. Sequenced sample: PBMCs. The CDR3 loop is CASSSRLAGGYEQYF. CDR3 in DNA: TGTGCCAGCAGCTCCCGACTAGCGGGGGGATACGAGCAGTACTTC.